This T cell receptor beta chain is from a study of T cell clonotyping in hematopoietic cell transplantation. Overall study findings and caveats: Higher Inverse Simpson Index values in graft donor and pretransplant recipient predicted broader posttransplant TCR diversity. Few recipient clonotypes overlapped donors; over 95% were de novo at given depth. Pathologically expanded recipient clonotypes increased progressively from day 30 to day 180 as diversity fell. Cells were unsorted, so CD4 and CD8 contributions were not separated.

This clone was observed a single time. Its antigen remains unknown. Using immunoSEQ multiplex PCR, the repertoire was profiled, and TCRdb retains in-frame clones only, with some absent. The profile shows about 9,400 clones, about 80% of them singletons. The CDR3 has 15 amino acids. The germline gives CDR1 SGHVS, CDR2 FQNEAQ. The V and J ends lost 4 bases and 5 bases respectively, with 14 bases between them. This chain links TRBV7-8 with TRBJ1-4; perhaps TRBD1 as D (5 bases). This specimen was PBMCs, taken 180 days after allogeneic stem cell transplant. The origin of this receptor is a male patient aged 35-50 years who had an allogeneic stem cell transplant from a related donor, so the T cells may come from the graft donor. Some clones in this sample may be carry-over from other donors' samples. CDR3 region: CASSSRDGRNEKLFF. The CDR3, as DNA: TGTGCCAGCAGCTCACGGGACGGGAGAAATGAAAAACTGTTTTTT. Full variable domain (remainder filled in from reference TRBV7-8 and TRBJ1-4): GAGVSQSPRYKVAKRGQDVALRCDPISGHVSLFWYQQALGQGPEFLTYFQNEAQLDKSGLPSDRFFAERPEGSVSTLKIQRTQQEDSAVYLCASSSRDGRNEKLFFGSGTQLSVL.